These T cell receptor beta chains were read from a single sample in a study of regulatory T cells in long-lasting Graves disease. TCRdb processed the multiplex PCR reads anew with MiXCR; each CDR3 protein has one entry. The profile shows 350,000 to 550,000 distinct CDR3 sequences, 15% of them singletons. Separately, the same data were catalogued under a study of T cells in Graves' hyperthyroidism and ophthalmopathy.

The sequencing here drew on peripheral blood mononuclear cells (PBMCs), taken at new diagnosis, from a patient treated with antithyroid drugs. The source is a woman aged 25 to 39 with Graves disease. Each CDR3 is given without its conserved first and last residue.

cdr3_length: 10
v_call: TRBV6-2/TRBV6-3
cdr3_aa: ASSERGETQY

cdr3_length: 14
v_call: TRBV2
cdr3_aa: ASSVLIGRDQDTQY

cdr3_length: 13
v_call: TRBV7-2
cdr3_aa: ASSLPRLAVNEQF

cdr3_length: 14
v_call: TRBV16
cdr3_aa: ASSHLQGTANEKLF

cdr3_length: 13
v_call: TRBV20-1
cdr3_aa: SARDRTIAKNIQY

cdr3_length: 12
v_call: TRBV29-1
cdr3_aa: SVAGHSPYNEQF

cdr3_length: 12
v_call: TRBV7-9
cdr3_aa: ASSPIYSNQPQH

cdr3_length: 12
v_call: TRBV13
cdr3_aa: ASSASGTAYEQY

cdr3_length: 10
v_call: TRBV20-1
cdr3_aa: SASIGGTEAF

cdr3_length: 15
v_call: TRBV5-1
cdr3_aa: ASSLEGWRGPFSGYT

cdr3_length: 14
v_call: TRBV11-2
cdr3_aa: ASSYGLAGATGELF

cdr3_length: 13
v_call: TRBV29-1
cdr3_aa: SVPSLWGQGRGYT

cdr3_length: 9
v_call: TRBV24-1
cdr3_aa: ATSVYNEQF

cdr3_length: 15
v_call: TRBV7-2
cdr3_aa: ASSQRGTGTVNEKLF

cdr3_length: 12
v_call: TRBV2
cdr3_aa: ASRAVDFGGELF

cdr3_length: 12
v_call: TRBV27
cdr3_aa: ASRWRGDSYEQY

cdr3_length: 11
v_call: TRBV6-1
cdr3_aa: ASTPNPFNEQF

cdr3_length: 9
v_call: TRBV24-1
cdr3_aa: ATSDLSEQY

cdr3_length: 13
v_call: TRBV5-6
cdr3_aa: ASSGDRGRNTEAF

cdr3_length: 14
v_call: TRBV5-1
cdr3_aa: ASSLAPGDSSYEQY

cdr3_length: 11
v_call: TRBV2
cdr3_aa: ASSQQGLDEQF

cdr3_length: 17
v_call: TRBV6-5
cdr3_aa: ASSYLRGTGDSTNEKLF

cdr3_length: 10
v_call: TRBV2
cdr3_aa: ASREAEEKLF

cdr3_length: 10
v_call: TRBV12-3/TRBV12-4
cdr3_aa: ASSTVAAEAF

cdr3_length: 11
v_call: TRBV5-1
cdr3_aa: ASSLGTESTYT

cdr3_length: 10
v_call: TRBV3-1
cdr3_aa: ASSRQGYGYT

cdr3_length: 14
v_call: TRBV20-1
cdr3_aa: SATPARGLAKNIQY

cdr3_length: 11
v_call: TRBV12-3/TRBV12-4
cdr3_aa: ASSPSGVDIQY

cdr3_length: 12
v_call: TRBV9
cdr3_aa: ASSFEGQGYEQY

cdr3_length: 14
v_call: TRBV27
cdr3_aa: ASSQDGASGRNEQY

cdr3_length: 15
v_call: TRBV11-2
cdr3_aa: ASSLDLRTGANYGYT

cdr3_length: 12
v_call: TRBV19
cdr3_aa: ASRNRGPPYEQY

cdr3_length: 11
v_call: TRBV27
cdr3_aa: ASTQSRNTEAF

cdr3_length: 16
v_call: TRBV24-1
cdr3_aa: ATSDRTSTTGVTDTQY

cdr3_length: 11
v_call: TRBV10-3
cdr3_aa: AISGDRSYEQY

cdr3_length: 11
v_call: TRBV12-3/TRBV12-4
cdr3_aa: ASSPSSYTEAF